This T cell receptor beta chain derives from a study of shared clonotypes between healthy human individuals. TCRdb keeps only in-frame clones here, not all; method: immunoSEQ multiplex PCR. The data contain around 2,000,000 clones, about 92% of them seen just once; the ten biggest clones take up around 1.7%. Terminally differentiated effector memory CD45RA+ cells were excluded by CCR7 positive selection of CD45RO-negative cells. V shed 0 bases and J shed 5 bases, with 10 bases lying between them. Germline CDR1 reads SGHDN; CDR2 reads FVKESK. The CDR3 has 14 residues. The material sequenced was naive CD8+ T cells from PBMCs. The source of this sequence is a man aged 18 to 35 in good health. Some clones in this sample may be carry-over from other donors' samples. The chain recombines TRBV14 with TRBJ2-5; D is possibly TRBD1 (6 bases). The CDR3 DNA follows: TGTGCCAGCAGCCAAGACAGGGGCTCGGAGACCCAGTACTTC. It specifies CASSQDRGSETQYF.